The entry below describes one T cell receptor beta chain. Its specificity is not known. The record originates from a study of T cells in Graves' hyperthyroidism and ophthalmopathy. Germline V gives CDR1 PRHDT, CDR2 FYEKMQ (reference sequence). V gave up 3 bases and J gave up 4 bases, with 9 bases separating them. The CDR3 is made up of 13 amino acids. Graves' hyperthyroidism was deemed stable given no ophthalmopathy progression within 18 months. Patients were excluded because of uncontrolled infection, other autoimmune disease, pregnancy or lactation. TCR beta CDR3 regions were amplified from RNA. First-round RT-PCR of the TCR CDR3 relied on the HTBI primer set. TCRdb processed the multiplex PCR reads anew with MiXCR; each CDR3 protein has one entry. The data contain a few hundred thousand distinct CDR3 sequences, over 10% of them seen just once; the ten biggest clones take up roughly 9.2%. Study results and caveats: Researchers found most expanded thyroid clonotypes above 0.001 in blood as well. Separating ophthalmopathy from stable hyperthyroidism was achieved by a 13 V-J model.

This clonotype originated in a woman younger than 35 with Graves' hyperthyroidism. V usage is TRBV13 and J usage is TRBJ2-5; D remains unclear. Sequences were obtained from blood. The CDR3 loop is CASSFRALETQYF. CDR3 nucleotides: TGTGCCAGCAGCTTCCGTGCTCTAGAGACCCAGTACTTC.